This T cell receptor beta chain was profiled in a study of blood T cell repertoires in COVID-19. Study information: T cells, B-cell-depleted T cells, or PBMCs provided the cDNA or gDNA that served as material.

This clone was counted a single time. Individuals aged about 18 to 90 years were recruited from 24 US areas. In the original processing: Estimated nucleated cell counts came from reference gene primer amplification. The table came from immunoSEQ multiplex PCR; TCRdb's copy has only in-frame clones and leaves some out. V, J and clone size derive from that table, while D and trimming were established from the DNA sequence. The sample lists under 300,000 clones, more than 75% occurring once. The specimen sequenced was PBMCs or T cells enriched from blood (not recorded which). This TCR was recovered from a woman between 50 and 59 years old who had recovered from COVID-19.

The DNA of the CDR3 is TGCGCCAGCAGCTTGTCACCGGAGCAGCCCCAGCATTTT. It specifies CASSLSPEQPQHF. The J gene is TRBJ1-5, the V gene TRBV5-1; D remains unclear. The CDR3 totals 13 residues. V gave up 1 base and J gave up 7 bases, with 9 bases separating them. Germline-derived CDR1 and CDR2 are SGHRS and YFSETQ.